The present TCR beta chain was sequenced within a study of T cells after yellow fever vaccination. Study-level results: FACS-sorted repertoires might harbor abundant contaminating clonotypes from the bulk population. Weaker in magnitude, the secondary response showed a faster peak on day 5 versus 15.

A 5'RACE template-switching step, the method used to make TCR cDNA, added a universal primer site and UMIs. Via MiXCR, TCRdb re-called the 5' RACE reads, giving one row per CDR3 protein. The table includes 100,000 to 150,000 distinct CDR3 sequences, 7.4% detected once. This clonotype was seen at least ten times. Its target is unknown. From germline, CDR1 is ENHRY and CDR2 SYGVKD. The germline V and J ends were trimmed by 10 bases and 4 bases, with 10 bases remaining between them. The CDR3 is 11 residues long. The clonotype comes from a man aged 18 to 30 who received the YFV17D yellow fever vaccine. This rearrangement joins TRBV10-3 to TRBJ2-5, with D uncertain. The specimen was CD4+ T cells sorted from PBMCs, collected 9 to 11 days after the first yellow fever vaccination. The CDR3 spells CATLGGETQYF. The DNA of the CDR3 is TGTGCCACCCTGGGCGGAGAGACCCAGTACTTC.